The entry below gives a single T cell receptor beta chain sequence along with its context. The antigen is unknown. This sample is drawn from a study of T cells after yellow fever vaccination. Template switching with 5'RACE generated the TCR cDNA and added a universal primer site and UMIs. Using its own MiXCR run on the 5' RACE reads, TCRdb lists one record per CDR3 protein. The data contain 400,000 to 450,000 distinct CDR3 sequences, roughly a sixth of them seen just once; the ten biggest clones take up roughly a sixth. Study-level findings and limits: On re-exposure, the response was weaker but peaked faster, at day 5 versus 15.

The input for sequencing was PBMCs, taken before the yellow fever booster vaccination. The receptor's source is a man between 18 and 35 years old who received the YFV17D yellow fever vaccine.

The CDR3 reads CSARDMQGGSEEKLFF. CDR3 DNA: TGCAGTGCTAGAGATATGCAAGGGGGCTCGGAGGAAAAACTGTTTTTT. The chain links TRBV20-1 to TRBJ1-4, with 7 positions matching TRBD1. Germline V lookup: CDR1 DFQATT, CDR2 SNEGSKA (reference sequence). The V gene end was trimmed by 0 bases and the J gene end by 8 bases; junction bases not matched to a gene: 12. The CDR3 totals 16 residues.